This entry concerns a single T cell receptor beta chain. The antigen remains unidentified. Given a much more abundant clone one base away, this may be a read error. The CDR3 is 14 residues long. The data are from a study of blood T cells in healthy people across ages. Alongside a J-beta primer mix, a sample-barcoded 5' primer served in a second PCR lasting roughly 6 to 11 cycles. The authors tagged each cDNA molecule using a template-switch adaptor with 12 random nucleotides. Samples each returned at least 2.5 million CDR3-containing paired-end reads. TCRdb ran MiXCR on the 5' RACE reads and lists one entry per CDR3 protein. The repertoire holds roughly 650,000 distinct CDR3 sequences, with about 30% as singletons. Regarding the study as a whole: The study lacked donor CMV status, which possibly confounded expanded clonotype changes. Long-lived and aged donors differed, with more naive CD4+ cells and higher diversity in the long-lived.

This rearrangement joins TRBV12-3 or TRBV12-4 to TRBJ2-6, with 7 bases that match TRBD1. Sequencing used blood. This TCR was sampled from an elderly woman in good health. CDR3: CASRQQGPTGVPTF. CDR3 sequence (DNA): TGTGCCAGCAGACAACAGGGGCCAACCGGAGTCCCGACTTTC.